The sample holds many counts of the clone carrying this T cell receptor (beta chain). Antigen unknown. The source of the sample is a study of T cells in Graves' hyperthyroidism and ophthalmopathy. CDR3 length equals 11 residues. CDR1 and CDR2 from the germline V gene are GTSNPN and SVGIG (reference sequence). Trimming at V came to 7 bases and at J to 8 bases, leaving 4 bases not matched to a gene. General observations from the study: Blood also carried most thyroid clonotypes expanded above 0.001.

The investigators amplified TCR beta CDR3 regions from RNA transcripts. In the first-round RT-PCR of the TCR CDR3, the HTBI primer set was used. TCRdb redid the calling of the multiplex PCR reads with MiXCR, one entry per CDR3 protein. The repertoire includes a few hundred thousand distinct CDR3 sequences, roughly 22% of them detected once, and around 47% sits in the top ten. Sequencing was carried out using blood. The clonotype originates from a woman between 65 and 79 years old with Graves' ophthalmopathy. The J gene is TRBJ1-2, the V gene TRBV30; 10 bases align to TRBD1. Here the CDR3 DNA reads TGTGCCTCCGGGACAGGGGTAGGCTACACCTTC. It is translated as CASGTGVGYTF. The full variable domain, rest sourced from reference TRBV30 and TRBJ1-2, is SQTIHQWPATLVQPVGSPLSLECTVEGTSNPNLYWYRQAAGRGLQLLFYSVGIGQISSEVPQNLSASRPQDRQFILSSKKLLLSDSGFYLCASGTGVGYTFGSGTRLTVV.